A selection of T cell receptor beta chains follows, all from one sample in a study of metastatic and nonmetastatic thyroid tumors. Through MiXCR, TCRdb re-clonotyped the PCR reads. The data contain 70,000 or so clones, 14% of them singletons. The sequenced sample was blood. These receptors all stem from a male donor with papillary thyroid cancer or a benign thyroid nodule (not recorded which). Some clones in this sample may be carry-over from other donors' samples. The CDR3 runs from the conserved cysteine through the conserved F or W. The D gene is left open where the match is weak. Some rows mark clone size as missing; the rest say once, few, many or name a class of expanded clone.

v_call	clone_size	j_call	d_call	cdr3_nt	cdr3_aa
TRBV15	many	TRBJ2-7	TRBD1	TGTGCCACCAGCTCCAGCGACAGGGGAATTGTCGAGCAGTACTTC	CATSSSDRGIVEQYF
TRBV12-3/TRBV12-4	many	TRBJ1-2	.	TGTGCCAGCAGTTCACCGACCTCCTCTGGGCCCTTATCGGATGGCTACACCTTC	CASSSPTSSGPLSDGYTF
TRBV20-1	many	TRBJ2-7	.	TGCAGTGCGTACGGGAGAGGGTCCTACGAGCAGTACTTC	CSAYGRGSYEQYF
TRBV5-1	many	TRBJ2-7	.	TGCGCCAGCAGCTTGGTCCCTTCTGGGACGGTGCAAGAGCAGTACTTC	CASSLVPSGTVQEQYF
TRBV6-5	.	TRBJ2-7	.	TGTGCCAGCAGTTACAGTTGCGGGATATCATACGATCAGTACTTC	CASSYSCGISYDQYF
TRBV5-4	many	TRBJ2-2	TRBD1	TGTGCCAGCAGCTTGGATCTGCGGACAGGGGGCTCTGGGGAGCTGTTTTTT	CASSLDLRTGGSGELFF
TRBV24-1	many	TRBJ1-2	TRBD1	TGTGCCACCAGTGACAATCCCGGGACAGGGGTTAACTATGGCTACACCTTC	CATSDNPGTGVNYGYTF
TRBV7-3	many	TRBJ1-2	.	TGTGCCAGCAGCCCAACAGTTGGCTATGGCTACACCTTC	CASSPTVGYGYTF
TRBV19	many	TRBJ1-2	TRBD1	TGTGCCAGTAGTATCTACCCAGGGGGAGGCTATGGCTACACCTTT	CASSIYPGGGYGYTF
TRBV20-1	many	TRBJ2-7	.	TGCAGTGCTAGAGATTTCGGACGGTCCTACGAGCAGTACTTC	CSARDFGRSYEQYF
TRBV6-1	many	TRBJ1-1	.	TGTGCCAGCAGTGTACAGGCCAGCACTGAAGCTTTCTTT	CASSVQASTEAFF
TRBV4-3	many	TRBJ2-7	.	TGCGCCAGCAGCCAAGATTGGGACTCCTCGGGGCAATACGAGCAGTACTTC	CASSQDWDSSGQYEQYF
TRBV29-1	many	TRBJ2-1	TRBD2	TGCAGCGTCCCCTTTGCGGGAGGGTCCTACAATGAGCAGTTCTTC	CSVPFAGGSYNEQFF
TRBV14	many	TRBJ1-5	.	TGTGCCAGCAGCCAAGAAGACAAATTCGGCAATCAGCCCCAGCATTTT	CASSQEDKFGNQPQHF
TRBV11-3	many	TRBJ2-3	.	TGTGCCAGCAGCACAAGCGGGTCTAGCACAGATACGCAGTATTTT	CASSTSGSSTDTQYF
TRBV6-4	few	TRBJ2-7	.	TGTGCCAGCAGTGAGATCTACGAGCAGTACTTC	CASSEIYEQYF
TRBV18	few	TRBJ2-1	.	TGTGCCAGCTCACCCCTATATCCCGGGACGGTGGGCAATGAGCAGTTCTTC	CASSPLYPGTVGNEQFF
TRBV7-6	many	TRBJ2-3	.	TGTGCCAGCAGCTTTTCCCCCCCCACATCCGCAAGGGGTACGCAGTATTTT	CASSFSPPTSARGTQYF
TRBV6-1	medium-sized	TRBJ1-2	TRBD1	TGTGCCAGCAGTCGAAACAGGGGTTACACCTTC	CASSRNRGYTF
TRBV9	.	TRBJ2-3	TRBD2	TGTGCCAGCAGCGTAGGAGGACTAGCGGGACGAGCAGATACGCAGTATTTT	CASSVGGLAGRADTQYF
TRBV20-1	.	TRBJ1-5	.	TGCAGTGCTAGAGTTAACAGTAATCAGCCCCAGCATTTT	CSARVNSNQPQHF
TRBV6-1	many	TRBJ2-3	.	TGTGCCAGCAGTGAAGCCCCCCAACTAAGCACAGATACGCAGTATTTT	CASSEAPQLSTDTQYF
TRBV7-3	.	TRBJ2-2	TRBD2	TGTGCCAGCAGCAGACTAGCGAGGAACACTGGTGAGCTGTTTTTT	CASSRLARNTGELFF
TRBV7-2	.	TRBJ2-2	TRBD1	TGTGCCAGCAGCCGGGACAGTTACACCGGGGAGCTGTTTTTT	CASSRDSYTGELFF
TRBV18	.	TRBJ1-2	.	TGTGCCAGCTCCCCTGGACCTACGGAGGGCTACACCTTC	CASSPGPTEGYTF
TRBV6-6	medium-sized	TRBJ1-5	.	TGTGCCAGCAGTTACGGTACAGGGCACAATCAGCCCCAGCATTTT	CASSYGTGHNQPQHF
TRBV11-2	many	TRBJ2-3	TRBD2	TGTGCCAGCAGCTTAGGTGGGGTTGGACTAGCGGTTGGTACGCAGTATTTT	CASSLGGVGLAVGTQYF
TRBV11-2	many	TRBJ2-1	TRBD1	TGTGCCAGCAGCTCAGACAGGGGGTCCTACAATGAGCAGTTCTTC	CASSSDRGSYNEQFF
TRBV6-1	.	TRBJ2-2	.	TGTGCAACCAGGTCCCCCCCAGGTAACACCGGGGAGCTTTTTTTT	CATRSPPGNTGELFF
TRBV11-1	many	TRBJ2-6	TRBD1	TGTGCCAGCAGCGGCTACAGGGGCCCAAGCTCTGGGGCCAACGTCCTGACTTTC	CASSGYRGPSSGANVLTF
TRBV5-4	.	TRBJ2-5	TRBD1	TGTGCCAGCAGCTTACAGGGGGCAGGGGAGACCCAGTACTTC	CASSLQGAGETQYF
TRBV4-1	many	TRBJ1-2	.	TGCGCCAGCAGCCAAGATAACCGGGACTATGGCTACACCTTC	CASSQDNRDYGYTF
TRBV20-1	many	TRBJ2-7	.	TGCAGTGCTAGAAAGCCAAGGGCGCGGGATGACTCCTACGAGCAGTACTTC	CSARKPRARDDSYEQYF
TRBV6-5	.	TRBJ2-5	.	TGTGCCAGCAGTTCCGTACTAGCTGGGGGGTGGGAGACCCAGTACTTC	CASSSVLAGGWETQYF
TRBV24-1	many	TRBJ2-1	TRBD1	TGTGCCACCAGTGGGGCGGACAGGGGCTACAATGAGCAGTTCTTC	CATSGADRGYNEQFF
TRBV18	few	TRBJ2-3	.	TGTGCCAGCTCACCCAGGGGAGGACGGCTCACAGATACGCAGTATTTT	CASSPRGGRLTDTQYF
TRBV6-1	many	TRBJ2-7	.	TGTGCCAGCAGTGAAGGCCCTGCAGTCTCACGGCACGAGCAGTACTTC	CASSEGPAVSRHEQYF
TRBV27	few	TRBJ2-1	TRBD2	TGTGCCAGCATGCGCTCGGGACTAGCGGGGAATGAGCAATTCTTC	CASMRSGLAGNEQFF
TRBV20-1	many	TRBJ1-2	.	TGCAGTGCGGAGGGTGGGCCCCGAAATGGCTACACCTTC	CSAEGGPRNGYTF
TRBV7-9	many	TRBJ1-1	.	TGTGCCAGCAGCTTGGACGGTCCAAACACTGAAGCTTTCTTT	CASSLDGPNTEAFF
TRBV10-1	many	TRBJ2-7	.	TGCGCCAGCGAGCACCGCACCTACGAGCAGTACTTC	CASEHRTYEQYF
TRBV5-4	many	TRBJ1-2	.	TGTGCCAGCACCGCTTGGGGGATCCAGGGTTCTGGAGAATATGGCTACACCTTC	CASTAWGIQGSGEYGYTF
TRBV7-8	many	TRBJ2-1	TRBD2	TGTGCCACCTCAACTCGGCGGGAGGTCTCCTACAATGAGCAGTTCTTC	CATSTRREVSYNEQFF